The 25 T cell receptor beta chains given below trace back to one sample, sequenced in a study of T cells in Graves' hyperthyroidism and ophthalmopathy. Template material for amplifying TCR beta CDR3 regions consisted of RNA transcripts. The study used the HTBI primer set for a first-round RT-PCR of the TCR CDR3. From the multiplex PCR reads, TCRdb called clonotypes with MiXCR, one entry per CDR3 protein. The table has under 500,000 distinct CDR3 sequences, roughly an eighth seen once. Sequencing was carried out using blood. The origin of the receptors is a middle-aged man with Graves' ophthalmopathy.

This clonotype has at least ten counts. The rearrangement links TRBV3-1 to TRBJ2-7; TRBD1 is a possible D gene (5 bases). Trimming cost V 7 bases and J 7 bases, with 17 bases left between them. The CDR3 runs 13 residues. In germline, CDR1 is LGHDT, CDR2 YNNKEL (reference sequence). The chain's CDR3 is CASTKSRVGEQYF. The CDR3 DNA sequence: TGTGCCAGCACCAAAAGCAGGGTGGGAGAGCAGTACTTC.

This clonotype was observed many times. The V and J genes are TRBV11-2 and TRBJ2-7; D is uncertain. The V end lost 4 bases, the J end lost 6 bases, and 16 bases lay between the germline ends. CDR1 is SGHAT, CDR2 FQNNGV, per germline. CDR3 length equals 14 residues. CDR3 residues: CASSSTRKPLEQYF. DNA for the CDR3: TGTGCCAGCAGCTCAACCCGCAAGCCTCTCGAGCAGTACTTC.

This clonotype was recorded many times. The CDR3 DNA reads as TGTGCCATCAGTGAGTTGGCAACTAACTATGGCTACACCTTC. It translates to CAISELATNYGYTF. The chain has TRBV10-3 and TRBJ1-2, with unresolved D. V was clipped by 1 base and J by 0 bases, with 6 bases between them. The CDR3 runs 14 residues. Germline assignment: CDR1 ENHRY and CDR2 SYGVKD.

The V call is TRBV3-1, the J call TRBJ2-1; a weak D match, TRBD1 (5 bases). Trimming removed 0 bases at V and 0 bases at J, with 12 bases between. Germline V gene data show CDR1 as LGHDT and CDR2 as YNNKEL (reference sequence). The CDR3 consists of 17 residues. This CDR3 reads CASSQDVGQSSYNEQFF. CDR3 nucleotides: TGTGCCAGCAGCCAAGACGTAGGACAAAGCTCCTACAATGAGCAGTTCTTC.

This clonotype was recorded many times. J is TRBJ2-3 and V is TRBV7-3, with 10 bases that match TRBD2. Germline-derived CDR1 and CDR2 are SGHTA and FQGTGA. The V gene end was trimmed by 1 base and the J gene end by 4 bases; junction bases not matched to a gene: 8. The CDR3 totals 17 residues. CDR3 sequence reads: CASSLMGSAGGADTQYF. CDR3 DNA sequence: TGTGCCAGCAGCTTAATGGGGTCAGCGGGAGGGGCAGATACGCAGTATTTT.

The sample holds many counts of this clonotype. The rearrangement joins TRBV15 to TRBJ2-7; D perhaps matches TRBD1 (6 bases). Trimming removed 11 bases from V and 3 bases from J, with 26 bases in between. There are 16 residues in the CDR3. The V gene's germline CDR1 is LNHNV and CDR2 YYDKDF (reference sequence). The CDR3 loop reads CAYNRDNISHYYEQYF. CDR3 coding DNA: TGTGCCTACAACCGGGACAACATATCCCATTACTACGAGCAGTACTTC. The complete variable domain, with remaining parts taken from reference TRBV15 and TRBJ2-7, reads DAMVIQNPRYQVTQFGKPVTLSCSQTLNHNVMYWYQQKSSQAPKLLFHYYDKDFNNEADTPDNFQSRRPNTSFCFLDIRSPGLGDTAMYLCAYNRDNISHYYEQYFGPGTRLTVT.

This clonotype occurred a few times. The chain links TRBV4-1 to TRBJ2-7; weak D call: TRBD2 (5 bases). In germline, CDR1 is MGHRA, CDR2 YSYEKL. Deletions cut 3 bases from V and 1 base from J, with 7 bases between. The CDR3 length is 13 residues. The CDR3 here is CASSQAGSYEQYF. Written as DNA, the CDR3 is TGCGCCAGCAGCCAGGCGGGTTCCTACGAGCAGTACTTC.

The sample holds many counts of this clonotype. For the CDR3, the DNA is TGTGCCACCAGCAACCGGACTAGCGGGAGGATGGATACGCAGTATTTT. Its translation is CATSNRTSGRMDTQYF. V gene TRBV15 combines with J gene TRBJ2-3, with 14 positions matching TRBD2. V was pared by 4 bases and J by 6 bases, with 6 bases of the junction left unmatched. Germline V lookup: CDR1 LNHNV, CDR2 YYDKDF (reference sequence). This CDR3 has 16 amino acids.

The chain joins TRBV12-3 or TRBV12-4 to TRBJ1-1; tentatively, D is TRBD1 (5 bases). CDR3 length: 13 amino acids. V was trimmed by 5 bases and J by 1 base, leaving 8 bases between them. The CDR3 DNA follows: TGTGCCAGCAGTGATGGGGCGAACACTGAAGCTTTCTTT. Protein product: CASSDGANTEAFF.

This clonotype was counted only a few times. This may come from a read error, since a much larger clone is one base off. The CDR3 carries no conserved terminal phenylalanine or tryptophan, so it likely arises from a read error. This chain joins TRBV12-3 or TRBV12-4 and TRBJ2-7; D possibly corresponds to TRBD1 (6 bases). The CDR3 spans 12 residues. The V and J ends lost 6 bases and 4 bases respectively, with 10 bases between them. The CDR3 sequence is CASRGQRYEQYL. CDR3 DNA sequence: TGTGCCAGCAGAGGACAGAGATACGAGCAGTACCTC.

In this sample, this clonotype turned up a few times. The chain recombines TRBV19 with TRBJ1-2; D is undetermined. Looked up from germline, CDR1 is LNHDA and CDR2 is SQIVND (reference sequence). V was clipped by 7 bases and J by 3 bases, with 12 bases between them. The CDR3 is 13 residues long. Written as DNA, the CDR3 is TGTGCCAGTATTGGCAGGAGGGACTATGGCTACACCTTC. This translates into CASIGRRDYGYTF.

The chain links TRBV28 to TRBJ1-4, with D uncertain. Germline lookup yields CDR1 MDHEN and CDR2 SYDVKM. The length of the CDR3 is 12 residues. The ends were cut back, 4 bases at V and 8 bases at J, with 8 bases in the middle. The DNA of the CDR3 is TGTGCCAGCAGTTCCAGGCCGGAAAAACTGTTTTTT. Encoded protein: CASSSRPEKLFF.

This clonotype was recorded a few times. The chain is built from TRBV6-1 and TRBJ1-2, with D hard to call. This CDR3 is 14 amino acids long. V was clipped by 1 base and J by 11 bases, with 17 bases between them. Per the germline V gene, CDR1 is MNHNS and CDR2 is SASEGT. CDR3: CASSEGATGLLYTF. Here the CDR3 DNA reads TGTGCCAGCAGTGAAGGAGCGACGGGGTTACTGTACACCTTC.

The table lists this clonotype with many counts. The rearrangement uses TRBV3-1 and TRBJ2-2; D remains unclear. Trimming left V 3 bases short and J 3 bases short, with 5 bases between. Looked up from germline, CDR1 is LGHDT and CDR2 is YNNKEL (reference sequence). There are 13 residues in the CDR3. The CDR3 here is CASSHEYTGELFF. CDR3 in DNA: TGTGCCAGCAGCCACGAGTACACCGGGGAGCTGTTTTTT.

In this sample, this clonotype turned up a few times. DNA for the CDR3: TGTGCCAGCAGCAGCAGAACTACCTACGAGCAGTACTTC. Protein sequence: CASSSRTTYEQYF. The rearrangement links TRBV5-6 to TRBJ2-7; D ambiguous. Trimming shortened V by 4 bases and J by 2 bases, and 10 bases separated the two germline ends. The germline gives CDR1 SGHDT, CDR2 YYEEEE. The CDR3 runs to 13 residues.

This clonotype appeared many times. This chain connects TRBV20-1 to TRBJ2-4; a possible D gene is TRBD2 (6 bases). CDR3 length: 18 residues. V was clipped by 3 bases and J by 3 bases, with 24 bases between them. Germline CDR1 reads DFQATT; CDR2 reads SNEGSKA (reference sequence). CDR3 in DNA: TGCAGTGCTAGGGGGTTTGCGGGAAGGGTGGAGGTCAAAAACATTCAGTACTTC. It codes for CSARGFAGRVEVKNIQYF.

This clonotype was recorded at least ten times. J is TRBJ2-7 and V is TRBV6-5; D remains unclear. CDR3 length: 15 residues. Germline V gives CDR1 MNHEY, CDR2 SVGAGI. The V end was cut by 0 bases, the J end by 2 bases, with 11 bases between. Here the CDR3 DNA reads TGTGCCAGCAGTTACTCATCCGGATCCCCCTACGAGCAGTACTTC. Translating gives CASSYSSGSPYEQYF.

This clonotype was observed a handful of times. The chain joins TRBV10-2 to TRBJ1-2, with D unclear. The CDR3 covers 14 residues. Trimming removed 2 bases at V and 5 bases at J, with 12 bases between. CDR1 and CDR2 (germline): WSHSY, SAAADI. CDR3 in amino acids: CASSEVVGTYGYTF. The CDR3 DNA reads TGCGCCAGCAGTGAGGTTGTGGGTACATATGGCTACACCTTC.

This clonotype came up many times. The chain couples TRBV20-1 to TRBJ1-1; D is unresolved. Per germline, CDR1 DFQATT and CDR2 SNEGSKA (reference sequence). With 3 bases removed from V and 1 base from J, the gap between germline ends came to 9 bases. The CDR3 spans 13 residues. CDR3 nucleotide sequence: TGCAGTGCTAGGGGCGGAAAGAACACTGAAGCTTTCTTT. It codes for CSARGGKNTEAFF.

In this sample, this clonotype turned up many times. The CDR3 loop reads CASSTGLPTGELFF. The CDR3 DNA reads as TGTGCCAGCAGCACCGGACTACCCACCGGGGAGCTGTTTTTT. The genes are TRBV3-1 and TRBJ2-2; D possibly corresponds to TRBD2 (6 bases). There are 14 residues in the CDR3. The V gene lost 5 bases and the J gene lost 4 bases, with 11 bases spanning the gap. Germline CDR1 LGHDT, CDR2 YNNKEL (reference sequence).

This rearrangement joins TRBV27 to TRBJ2-7; the match to TRBD2 covers 8 bases. The CDR3 runs to 16 residues. Germline loops: CDR1 MNHEY, CDR2 SMNVEV (reference sequence). With V trimmed by 5 bases and J by 3 bases, 12 bases remained unmatched. The CDR3 DNA reads TGTGCCAGCAGTACTAGCGGAGGCGGGGGCTTCTACGAGCAGTACTTC. Residues: CASSTSGGGGFYEQYF.

This clonotype showed up many times. The rearrangement uses TRBV3-1 and TRBJ2-1; D is unresolved. CDR1 is LGHDT and CDR2 is YNNKEL in the germline V gene (reference sequence). This CDR3 is 15 amino acids long. V shed 1 base and J shed 8 bases, with 15 bases lying between them. CDR3 nucleotide sequence: TGTGCCAGCAGCCAAGGGAGTTTGGGTCTGTATGAGCAGTTCTTC. It yields the protein CASSQGSLGLYEQFF.

This clonotype is a singleton in its sample. The V and J genes are TRBV4-1 and TRBJ2-5, with D possibly being TRBD1 or TRBD2 (5 bases each). The CDR3 sequence is 16 residues long. The ends were cut back, 1 base at V and 1 base at J, with 13 bases in the middle. CDR1 MGHRA and CDR2 YSYEKL come from the germline V gene. The CDR3 sequence: CASSQGPAGAQETQYF. The CDR3 DNA follows: TGCGCCAGCAGCCAAGGGCCAGCCGGGGCCCAAGAGACCCAGTACTTC.

There are many counts of this clonotype. V usage is TRBV18 and J usage is TRBJ1-1; unclear D gene. V was pared by 3 bases and J by 4 bases, with 18 bases between. Germline CDR1 reads KGHSH; CDR2 reads LQKENI. The CDR3 spans 16 residues. CDR3 DNA: TGTGCCAGCTCACCCCCCGCCGGGTCCTGGGGCACTGAAGCTTTCTTT. Translating gives CASSPPAGSWGTEAFF.

The V call is TRBV15, the J call TRBJ2-2; 7 bases agree with TRBD1. The trim removed 0 bases at V and 6 bases at J, leaving 1 base unmatched. The CDR3 length is 14 residues. Germline values: CDR1 LNHNV, CDR2 YYDKDF (reference sequence). Here the CDR3 DNA reads TGTGCCACCAGCAGAGAAACAGGGGCCGGGGAGCTGTTTTTT. This codes for CATSRETGAGELFF.